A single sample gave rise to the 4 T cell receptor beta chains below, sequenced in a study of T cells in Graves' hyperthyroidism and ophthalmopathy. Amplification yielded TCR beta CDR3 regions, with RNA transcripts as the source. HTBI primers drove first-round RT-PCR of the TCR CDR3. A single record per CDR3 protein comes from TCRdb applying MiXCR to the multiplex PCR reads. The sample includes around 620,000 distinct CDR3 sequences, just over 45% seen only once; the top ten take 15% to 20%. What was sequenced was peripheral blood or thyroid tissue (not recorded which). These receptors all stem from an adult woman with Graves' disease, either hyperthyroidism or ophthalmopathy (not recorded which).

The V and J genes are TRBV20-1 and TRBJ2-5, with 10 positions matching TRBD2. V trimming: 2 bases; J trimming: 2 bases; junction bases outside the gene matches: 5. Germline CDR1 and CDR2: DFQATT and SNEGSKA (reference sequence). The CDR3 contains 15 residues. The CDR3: CSARHSSGSQETQYF. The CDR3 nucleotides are TGCAGTGCTAGACACTCTAGCGGGAGTCAAGAGACCCAGTACTTC.

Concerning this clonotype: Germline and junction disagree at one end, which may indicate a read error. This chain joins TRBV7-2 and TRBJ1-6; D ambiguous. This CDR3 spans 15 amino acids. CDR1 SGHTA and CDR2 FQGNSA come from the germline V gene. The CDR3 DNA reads TGTGCCAGCAGCCAGACAAGCTCCTATAATTCACCCCCCCACTTT. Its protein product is CASSQTSSYNSPPHF.

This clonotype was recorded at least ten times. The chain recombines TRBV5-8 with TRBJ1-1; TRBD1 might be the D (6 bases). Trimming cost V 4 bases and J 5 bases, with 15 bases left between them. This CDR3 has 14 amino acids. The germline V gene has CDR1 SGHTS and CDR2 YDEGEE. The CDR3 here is CASSPRTEWTEAFF. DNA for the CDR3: TGTGCCAGCAGCCCGCGGACAGAATGGACTGAAGCTTTCTTT.

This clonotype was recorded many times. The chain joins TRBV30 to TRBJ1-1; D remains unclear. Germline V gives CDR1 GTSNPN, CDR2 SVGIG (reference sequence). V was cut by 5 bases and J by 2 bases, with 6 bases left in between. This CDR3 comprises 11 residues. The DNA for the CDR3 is TGTGCCTGGGGCGAAAACACTGAAGCTTTCTTT. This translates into CAWGENTEAFF.